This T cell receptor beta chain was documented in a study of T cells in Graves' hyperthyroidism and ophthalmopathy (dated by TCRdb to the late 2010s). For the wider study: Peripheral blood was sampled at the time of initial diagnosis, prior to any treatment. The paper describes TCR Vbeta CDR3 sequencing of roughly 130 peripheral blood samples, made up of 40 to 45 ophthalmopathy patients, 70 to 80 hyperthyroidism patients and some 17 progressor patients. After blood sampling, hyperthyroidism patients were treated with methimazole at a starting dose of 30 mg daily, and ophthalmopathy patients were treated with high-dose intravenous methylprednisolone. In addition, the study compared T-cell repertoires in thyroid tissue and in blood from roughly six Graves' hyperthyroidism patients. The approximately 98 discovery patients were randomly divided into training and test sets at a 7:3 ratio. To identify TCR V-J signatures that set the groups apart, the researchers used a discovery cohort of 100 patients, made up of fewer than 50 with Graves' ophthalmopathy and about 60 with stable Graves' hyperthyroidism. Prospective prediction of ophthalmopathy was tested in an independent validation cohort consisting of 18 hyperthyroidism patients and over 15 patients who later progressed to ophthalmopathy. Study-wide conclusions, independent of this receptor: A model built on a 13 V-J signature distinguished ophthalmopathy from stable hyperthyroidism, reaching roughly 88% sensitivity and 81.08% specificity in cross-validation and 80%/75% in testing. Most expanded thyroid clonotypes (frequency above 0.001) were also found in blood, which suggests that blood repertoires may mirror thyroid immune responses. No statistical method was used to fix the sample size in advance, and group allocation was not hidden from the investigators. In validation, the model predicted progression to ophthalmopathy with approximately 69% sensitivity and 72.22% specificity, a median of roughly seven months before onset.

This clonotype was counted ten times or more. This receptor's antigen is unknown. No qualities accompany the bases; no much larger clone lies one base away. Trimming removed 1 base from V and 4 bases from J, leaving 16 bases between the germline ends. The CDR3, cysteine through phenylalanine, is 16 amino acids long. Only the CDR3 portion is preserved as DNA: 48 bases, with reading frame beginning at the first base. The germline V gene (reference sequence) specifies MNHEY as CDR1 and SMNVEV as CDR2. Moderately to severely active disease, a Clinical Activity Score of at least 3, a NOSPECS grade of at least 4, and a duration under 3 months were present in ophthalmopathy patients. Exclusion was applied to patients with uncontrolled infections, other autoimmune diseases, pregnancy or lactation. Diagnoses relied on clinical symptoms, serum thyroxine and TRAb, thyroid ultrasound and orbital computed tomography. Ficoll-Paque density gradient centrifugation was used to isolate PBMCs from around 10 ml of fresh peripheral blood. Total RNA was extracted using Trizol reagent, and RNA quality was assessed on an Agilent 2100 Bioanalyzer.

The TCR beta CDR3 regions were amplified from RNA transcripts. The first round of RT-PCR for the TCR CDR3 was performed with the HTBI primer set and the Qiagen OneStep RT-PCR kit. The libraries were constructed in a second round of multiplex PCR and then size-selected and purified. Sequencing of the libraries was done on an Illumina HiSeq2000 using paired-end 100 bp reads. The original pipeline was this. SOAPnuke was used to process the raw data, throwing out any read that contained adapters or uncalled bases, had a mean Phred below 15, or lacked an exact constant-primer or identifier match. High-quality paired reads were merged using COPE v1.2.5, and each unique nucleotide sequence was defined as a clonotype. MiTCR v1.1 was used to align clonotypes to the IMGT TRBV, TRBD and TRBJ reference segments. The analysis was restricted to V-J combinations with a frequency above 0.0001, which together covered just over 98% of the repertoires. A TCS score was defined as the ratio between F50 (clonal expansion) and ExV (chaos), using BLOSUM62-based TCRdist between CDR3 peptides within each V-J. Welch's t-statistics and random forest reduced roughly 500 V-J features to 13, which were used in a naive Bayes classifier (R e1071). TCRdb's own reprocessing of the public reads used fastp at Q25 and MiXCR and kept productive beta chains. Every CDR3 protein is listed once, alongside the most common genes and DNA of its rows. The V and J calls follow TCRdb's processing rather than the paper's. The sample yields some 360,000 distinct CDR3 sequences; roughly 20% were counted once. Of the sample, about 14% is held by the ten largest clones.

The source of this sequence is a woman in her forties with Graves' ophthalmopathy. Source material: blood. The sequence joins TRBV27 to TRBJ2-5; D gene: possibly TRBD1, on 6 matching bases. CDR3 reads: CASSLYPGVVLETQYF. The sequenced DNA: TGTGCCAGCAGTTTATACCCAGGGGTTGTATTAGAGACCCAGTACTTC.